The entry that follows covers one T cell receptor beta chain sequence. The antigen is not known. The approximately 120-subject validation cohort, separate from the 666-subject first cohort, included the donors. This sample stems from a study of cytomegalovirus exposure and HLA in healthy donors. CDR1 is MDHEN, CDR2 SYDVKM, per germline. This CDR3 is built from 15 residues. The J segment lost 2 bases and the V segment lost 3 bases, leaving 3 bases of the junction unmatched. Clones were read by immunoSEQ multiplex PCR, and TCRdb kept only the in-frame ones, dropping some. The table shows hundreds of thousands of clones, with around 86% occurring only once. General observations from the study: Reports indicated that the classifier achieved high specificity and sensitivity in diagnosing cytomegalovirus status.

The receptor's source is a young woman in good health and CMV-seropositive. Sequences were obtained from PBMCs. This chain connects TRBV28 to TRBJ2-2; TRBD2 agrees at 7 bases. The CDR3 loop reads CASSFPSGNTGELFF. The CDR3, as DNA: TGTGCCAGCAGTTTTCCTAGCGGAAACACCGGGGAGCTGTTTTTT.